This T cell receptor beta chain originates from a study of Ad26.COV2.S vaccination and SARS-CoV-2 variants (dated by TCRdb to the early 2020s). Concerning the study at large: Vaccine-arm donors were drawn from COV1001, a multicentre, randomized, double-blind, placebo-controlled phase I-IIa trial of Ad26.COV2.S in healthy adults. Ad26.COV2.S was administered intramuscularly at 5 x 10^10 or 1 x 10^11 viral particles, either as a single shot or as two shots given 56 days apart. TCRbeta repertoire sequencing was used to assess the specificity and breadth of SARS-CoV-2-reactive T cell receptors after Ad26.COV2.S vaccination. The TCR-sequenced set comprised approximately 30 samples: approximately 19 Ad26.COV2.S vaccine recipients, 5 placebo recipients and 8 SARS-CoV-2 convalescent individuals. Trial participants were randomized into five groups of five: low-dose or high-dose Ad26.COV2.S given once or twice, or placebo on both occasions. Blinding of investigators to trial group allocation was maintained during experiments and outcome assessment.

V ends up 6 bases short and J 0 bases short, with an unmatched junction base count of 8. Per the germline V gene (reference sequence), LNHDA is the CDR1 and SQIVND is the CDR2. The CDR3 runs 17 residues from the cysteine to the phenylalanine. Solely the CDR3 DNA is kept, with 51 bases framed from the first base. The immunoSEQ Assay was the method used to sequence TCRbeta CDR3 regions. After extraction, genomic DNA underwent amplification by bias-controlled multiplex PCR, followed by high-throughput sequencing. The authors processed their data as follows. To quantify the absolute abundance of each unique TCRbeta CDR3 region, sequences were collapsed and filtered. T cell fraction was estimated by normalizing TCRbeta template counts to usable DNA, which was measured by amplifying reference genes present in all nucleated cells. Repertoire TCRs were annotated as SARS-CoV-2-specific by exact matching of V gene, CDR3 amino acid sequence and J gene to a known reactive TCR set. The reference SARS-CoV-2 TCR set was derived from MIRA and filtered for enrichment in COVID-19-positive ImmuneCODE repertoires, a step that removed public or cross-reactive TCRs. Using the MIRA antigens, annotated TCRs were further analysed by specific ORF or by position within an ORF. Breadth was defined as the number of annotated unique rearrangements divided by the total number of unique productive rearrangements, and depth was defined as the summed frequency of the annotated unique rearrangements. Two-sided Wilcoxon rank-sum tests were applied when comparing TCR breadth between groups. TCRdb took this table from immuneACCESS and kept in-frame rearrangements with V and J called. Such tables lack part of the clones; where checked against another copy, unresolved V genes explain under half of the gap, and the rest is unexplained. The V and J calls and the clone size are those of that table, but D and trimming were determined from the DNA. The sample records about 430,000 clones, 90% of which are singletons. The ten largest clones capture over 9% of the sample.

Results and caveats for the whole study, not just this receptor: It was noted by the authors that total T cell responses may have been underestimated by the TCR breadth and depth analyses. After vaccination, substantial breadth of spike-specific CD8+ and CD4+ T cell responses was reported. The study was not powered for comparison of responses between vaccine doses or regimens. Vaccine and placebo recipients had comparable non-spike TCR breadth, which fits with the vaccine containing only spike. Higher spike-specific TCR breadth was observed in Ad26.COV2.S recipients than in placebo recipients (P = 0.0014).

Reading the label with the study, this specimen's treatment or condition is: about 20 received Ad26.COV2.S at low or high dose, single or two shots; about 5 received placebo; per-sample allocation not given. For vaccine and placebo recipients, the sequenced repertoires came from samples collected on day 63 after the first injection. In Cohort 1b, about 25 adults aged 18-55 years were enrolled at a single site in Boston, USA, between 29 July and 7 August 2020. Ad26.COV2.S was a replication-incompetent adenovirus type 26 vector that expressed a prefusion-stabilized SARS-CoV-2 spike protein derived from the original Wuhan strain. This clone has just one count. What this receptor recognizes is not known. No base qualities exist here, and no much larger clone lies one base off it.

The source material was peripheral blood, sampled in a trial of Ad26.COV2.S vaccine versus placebo. This receptor was obtained from a person between 18 and 65 years old who received the Ad26.COV2.S COVID-19 vaccine or a placebo. The rearranged chain carries TRBV19 and TRBJ2-1; 10 junctional bases match TRBD2. The CDR3 region: CASSRLAGKSSYNEQFF. The sequenced DNA: TGTGCCAGTAGCAGACTAGCGGGCAAGAGCTCCTACAATGAGCAGTTCTTC.